A single sample is the source of the 23 T cell receptor beta chains below, sequenced in a study of blood T cell repertoires in COVID-19. Method: immunoSEQ multiplex PCR; TCRdb's copy keeps in-frame clones and lacks some. The profile shows around 100,000 clones, around 88% of them singletons. The sequencing input was peripheral blood. The receptor source for this set is a human donor in a cohort sampled during active COVID-19.

The chain combines TRBV28 with TRBJ2-1; perhaps TRBD1 as D (6 bases). The CDR3 contains 15 residues. Looked up from germline, CDR1 is MDHEN and CDR2 is SYDVKM. Trimming cost V 7 bases and J 0 bases, with 13 bases left between them. The CDR3: CASTPGHPSYNEQFF. CDR3 coding DNA: TGTGCCAGCACTCCGGGACACCCCTCCTACAATGAGCAGTTCTTC.

This clone was detected a few times. The chain carries TRBV5-1 and TRBJ2-6; possibly TRBD1 for D (6 bases). Trimming stripped 2 bases from V and 6 bases from J, with 12 bases between. The germline V gene encodes CDR1 SGHRS and CDR2 YFSETQ. The CDR3 runs 15 residues. For the CDR3, the DNA is TGCGCCAGCAGCTTACAGGGTTTATCGGCCAACGTCCTGACTTTC. Protein product: CASSLQGLSANVLTF.

This clone is a singleton in its sample. The chain has TRBV10-1 and TRBJ2-5; no clear D. Germline CDR1 and CDR2: WNHNN and SYGVQD (reference sequence). This CDR3 contains 11 residues. The germline V and J ends were trimmed by 3 bases and 5 bases, with 4 bases remaining between them. This chain's CDR3 is CASSEQETQYF. The CDR3 DNA reads as TGCGCCAGCAGTGAACAGGAGACCCAGTACTTC.

The gene calls are TRBV27 and TRBJ2-5; possible D gene TRBD1, 7 bases. Germline V gives CDR1 MNHEY, CDR2 SMNVEV (reference sequence). V was clipped by 6 bases and J by 2 bases, with 22 bases between them. The CDR3 is made up of 17 amino acids. This CDR3 reads CASSPRGDSIFQETQYF. The CDR3, as DNA: TGTGCCAGCAGCCCAAGGGGGGACAGTATATTTCAAGAGACCCAGTACTTC.

This clone has a single count. The chain joins TRBV7-9 to TRBJ2-7; TRBD2 aligns across 7 bases. J was trimmed by 2 bases and V by 5 bases; bases with no gene match: 6. The CDR3 is 14 amino acids. Germline V gene data show CDR1 as SEHNR and CDR2 as FQNEAQ (reference sequence). DNA of the CDR3: TGTGCCAGCAGCCCGTCGGGGGGTCCCTACGAGCAGTACTTC. This translates into CASSPSGGPYEQYF.

The CDR3 DNA sequence: TGTGCCAGCAGCCAAGATTTGTCAGGGGGCCTGGCCGGCTACACCTTC. Translated: CASSQDLSGGLAGYTF. The rearrangement links TRBV3-1 (or the pseudogene TRBV3-2) to TRBJ1-2, with TRBD1 matching over 8 bases. Trimming removed 0 bases from V and 8 bases from J; junction bases left unmatched: 11. Germline lookup yields CDR1 LGHDT and CDR2 YNNKEL (reference sequence). This CDR3 spans 16 amino acids.

V is TRBV6-2 or TRBV6-3 and J is TRBJ2-7; 13 positions match TRBD2. CDR3 length: 16 amino acids. V shed 6 bases, J shed 7 bases, and the junction held 12 bases outside the gene matches. Germline V gene sequence: CDR1 MNHEY, CDR2 SVGEGT. This CDR3 reads CASSLNIRTSGREQYF. The CDR3 nucleotides are TGTGCCAGCAGCCTCAATATTCGGACTAGCGGGAGAGAGCAGTACTTC.

The chain links TRBV24-1 to TRBJ2-5; TRBD2 matches at 10 bases. In germline, CDR1 is KGHDR, CDR2 SFDVKD. With 2 bases clipped from V and 4 bases from J, the junction kept 12 bases outside the gene matches. The CDR3 consists of 18 residues. CDR3 amino acids: CATSDSPLVAGGRETQYF. In DNA, the CDR3 is TGTGCCACCAGTGATTCGCCCCTAGTAGCGGGAGGTCGAGAGACCCAGTACTTC.

This clone was observed a handful of times. This chain links TRBV5-6 with TRBJ2-1; the D gene is possibly TRBD1 (6 bases). The CDR3 length is 12 residues. Germline V CDR1 and CDR2: SGHDT, YYEEEE. Trimming removed 3 bases from V and 9 bases from J, with 10 bases in between. The CDR3 spells CASSYRVGEQFF. The CDR3 bases are TGTGCCAGCAGCTACAGGGTTGGTGAGCAGTTCTTC.

The DNA of the CDR3 is TGTGCCAGCAGCTTCACCCCCCAGGGGGCTACTGGAAACACCATATATTTT. Translating it yields CASSFTPQGATGNTIYF. This chain connects TRBV9 to TRBJ1-3, with 8 bases lining up with TRBD1. V was pared by 4 bases and J by 2 bases, with 11 bases of the junction left unmatched. The CDR3 loop spans 17 amino acids. Germline CDR1 SGDLS, CDR2 YYNGEE.

The sample holds one count of this clone. V is TRBV27 and J is TRBJ1-4; D perhaps matches TRBD1 (6 bases). Germline CDR1 reads MNHEY; CDR2 reads SMNVEV (reference sequence). This CDR3 region has 15 residues. Deletions cut 5 bases from V and 3 bases from J, with 13 bases between. This chain's CDR3 is CASSPTRGANEKLFF. In DNA form, the CDR3 reads TGTGCCAGCAGTCCGACCAGGGGCGCTAATGAAAAACTGTTTTTT.

The chain uses TRBV30 and TRBJ2-1; 14 positions agree with TRBD2. The CDR3 is 15 residues long. Germline V gene data show CDR1 as GTSNPN and CDR2 as SVGIG (reference sequence). The V gene end was trimmed by 6 bases and the J gene end by 6 bases; junction bases not matched to a gene: 7. CDR3 DNA: TGTGCCTGCCCGGGACTAGCGGGGGCCGGCAATGAGCAGTTCTTC. Protein: CACPGLAGAGNEQFF.

The chain joins TRBV28 to TRBJ2-3, with a tentative D call TRBD2 (6 bases). Germline CDR1 reads MDHEN; CDR2 reads SYDVKM. The CDR3 extends over 18 amino acids. V lost 2 bases and J lost 2, with 20 bases in between. The CDR3 sequence is CASSLVLSGWGDTDTQYF. The DNA for the CDR3 is TGTGCCAGCAGTTTAGTCCTGAGCGGTTGGGGGGACACAGATACGCAGTATTTT.

This chain joins TRBV5-1 and TRBJ2-1; maybe TRBD2 (6 bases). Germline V gives CDR1 SGHRS, CDR2 YFSETQ. Trimming shortened V by 7 bases and J by 13 bases, and 15 bases separated the two germline ends. There are 11 residues in the CDR3. The CDR3 DNA reads as TGCGCCAGCTGGGGACTGACCACACAGTTCTTC. Translation: CASWGLTTQFF.

This rearrangement joins TRBV6-6 to TRBJ2-3; 8 nucleotides agree with TRBD2. In germline, CDR1 is MNHNY, CDR2 SVGAGI (reference sequence). This CDR3 is built from 15 residues. The junction had 14 bases not matched to a gene; V was cut back by 6 bases and J by 9 bases. This chain's CDR3 is CASSYQLGREATQYF. The CDR3 DNA follows: TGTGCCAGCAGCTATCAACTGGGGCGGGAGGCGACGCAGTATTTT.

In this sample, this clone turned up a few times. J is TRBJ2-1 and V is TRBV7-2; maybe TRBD2 (5 bases). V was shortened by 8 bases and J by 2 bases, with 16 bases between the two germline ends. Germline CDR1 and CDR2: SGHTA and FQGNSA. The CDR3 loop spans 15 amino acids. The CDR3 DNA reads as TGTGCCAGCTTAGAAGACTATGCGGCCTACAATGAGCAGTTCTTC. Its translation is CASLEDYAAYNEQFF. The full variable domain, in which reference TRBV7-2 and TRBJ2-1 provide the parts outside the CDR3, is GAGVSQSPSNKVTEKGKDVELRCDPISGHTALYWYRQSLGQGLEFLIYFQGNSAPDKSGLPSDRFSAERTGGSVSTLTIQRTQQEDSAVYLCASLEDYAAYNEQFFGPGTRLTVL.

The gene calls are TRBV11-1 and TRBJ1-2; perhaps TRBD1 as D (6 bases). V lost 5 bases and J lost 2, with 9 bases in between. This CDR3 is built from 13 residues. Germline-derived CDR1 and CDR2 are SGHAT and FQDESV (reference sequence). In DNA form, the CDR3 reads TGTGCCAGCAGCCGGGACAACAACTATGGCTACACCTTC. Translation: CASSRDNNYGYTF.

The V call is TRBV7-9, the J call TRBJ1-4; 7 bases agree with TRBD1. CDR1 is SEHNR and CDR2 is FQNEAQ in the germline V gene (reference sequence). This CDR3 has 17 residues. V lost 3 bases to trimming and J lost 5 bases; unmatched junction nucleotides: 12. CDR3 amino acids: CASSFGRVGTVNEKLFF. The CDR3 nucleotides read TGTGCCAGCAGCTTTGGTAGGGTCGGGACAGTAAATGAAAAACTGTTTTTT.

This clone was detected once. V usage is TRBV5-4 and J usage is TRBJ2-5; D is possibly TRBD2 (6 bases). Germline loops: CDR1 SGHNT, CDR2 YYREEE (reference sequence). Trimming took off 1 base at V and 4 bases at J, with 14 bases between the two ends. The length of the CDR3 is 15 residues. CDR3 nucleotide sequence: TGTGCCAGCAGCTTGTCTCCGGGAGACCCAGAGACCCAGTACTTC. This encodes CASSLSPGDPETQYF.

This chain uses TRBV4-1 with TRBJ2-5, with TRBD2 matching 8 bases. Per germline, CDR1 MGHRA and CDR2 YSYEKL. This CDR3 has 13 amino acids. V trimming: 0 bases; J trimming: 13 bases; junction bases outside the gene matches: 7. The CDR3 loop is CASSQDRIAGSYF. CDR3 coding DNA: TGCGCCAGCAGCCAAGATCGGATAGCGGGATCGTACTTC.

J is TRBJ2-7 and V is TRBV5-1, with 7 bases identical to TRBD1. Germline loops: CDR1 SGHRS, CDR2 YFSETQ. CDR3 length: 15 amino acids. V shed 6 bases, J shed 0 bases, and the junction held 9 bases outside the gene matches. CDR3: CASTEGQVSSYEQYF. The DNA for the CDR3 is TGCGCCAGCACCGAAGGACAGGTGAGCTCCTACGAGCAGTACTTC.

V usage is TRBV25-1 and J usage is TRBJ2-1, with D possibly being TRBD1 (5 bases). The CDR3 loop spans 11 amino acids. V was trimmed by 5 bases and J by 6 bases, leaving 5 bases between them. The germline V gene has CDR1 MGHDK and CDR2 SYGVNS. The CDR3 nucleotides read TGTGCCAGCAGTAGGGGCAATGAGCAGTTCTTC. Its protein is CASSRGNEQFF.

The genes are TRBV7-9 and TRBJ1-4; 12 bases map to TRBD1. V lost 5 bases, J lost 8 bases, and 6 bases stayed unmatched. The CDR3 has 15 residues. Germline values: CDR1 SEHNR, CDR2 FQNEAQ (reference sequence). This CDR3 is CASSPGQGAREKLFF. DNA of the CDR3: TGTGCCAGCAGCCCGGGACAGGGGGCGCGGGAAAAACTGTTTTTT.